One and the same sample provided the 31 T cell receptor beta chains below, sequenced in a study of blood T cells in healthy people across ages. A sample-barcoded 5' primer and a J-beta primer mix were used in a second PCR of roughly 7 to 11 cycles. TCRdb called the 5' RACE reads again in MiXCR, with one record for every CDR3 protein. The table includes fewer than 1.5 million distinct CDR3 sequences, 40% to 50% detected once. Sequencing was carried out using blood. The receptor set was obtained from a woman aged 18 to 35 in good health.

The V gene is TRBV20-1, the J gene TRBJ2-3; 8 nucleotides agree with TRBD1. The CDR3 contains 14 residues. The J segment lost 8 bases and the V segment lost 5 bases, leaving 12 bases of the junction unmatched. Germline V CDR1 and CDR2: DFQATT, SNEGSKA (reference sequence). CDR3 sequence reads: CSAWDRRFLVTQYF. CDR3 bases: TGCAGTGCTTGGGACAGGCGGTTTCTCGTTACGCAGTATTTT.

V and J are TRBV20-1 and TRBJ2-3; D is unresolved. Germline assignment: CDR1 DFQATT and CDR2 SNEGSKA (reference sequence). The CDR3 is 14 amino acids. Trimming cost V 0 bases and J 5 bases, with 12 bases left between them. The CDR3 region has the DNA TGCAGTGCTAGAGACCCATTATGGGGAGATACGCAGTATTTT. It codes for CSARDPLWGDTQYF.

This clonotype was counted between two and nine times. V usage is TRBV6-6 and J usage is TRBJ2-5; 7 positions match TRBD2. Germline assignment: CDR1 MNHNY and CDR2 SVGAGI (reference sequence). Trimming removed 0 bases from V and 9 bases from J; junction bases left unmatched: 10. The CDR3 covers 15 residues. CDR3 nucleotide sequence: TGTGCCAGCAGTTACTCGGCGGGAGAGGGTCAGGCCCAGTACTTC. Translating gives CASSYSAGEGQAQYF.

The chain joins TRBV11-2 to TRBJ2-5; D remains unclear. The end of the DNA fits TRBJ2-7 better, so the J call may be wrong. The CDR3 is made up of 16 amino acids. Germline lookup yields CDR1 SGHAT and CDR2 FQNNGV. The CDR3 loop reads CASSLDRGPGSYEQYF. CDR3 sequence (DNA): TGTGCCAGCAGCTTAGATCGTGGCCCGGGCTCCTACGAGCAGTACTTC.

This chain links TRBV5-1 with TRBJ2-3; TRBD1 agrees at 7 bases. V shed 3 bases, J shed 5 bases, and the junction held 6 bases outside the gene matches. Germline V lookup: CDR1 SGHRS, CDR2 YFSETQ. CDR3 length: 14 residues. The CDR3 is CASSSDAGGDTQYF. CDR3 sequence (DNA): TGCGCCAGCAGCTCGGACGCAGGGGGAGATACGCAGTATTTT.

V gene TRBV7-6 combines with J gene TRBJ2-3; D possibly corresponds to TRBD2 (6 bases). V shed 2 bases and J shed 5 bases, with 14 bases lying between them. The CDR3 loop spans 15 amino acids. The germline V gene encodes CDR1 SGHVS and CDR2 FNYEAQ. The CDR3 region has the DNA TGTGCCAGCAGCTTAATAGCGGTGCTAGGAGATACGCAGTATTTT. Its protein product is CASSLIAVLGDTQYF.

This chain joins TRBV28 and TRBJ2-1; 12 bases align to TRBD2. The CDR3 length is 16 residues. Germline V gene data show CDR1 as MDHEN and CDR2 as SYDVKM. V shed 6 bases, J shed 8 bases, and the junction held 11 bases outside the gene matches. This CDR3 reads CASRPTSGRRVDEQFF. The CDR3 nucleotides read TGTGCCAGCAGGCCGACTAGCGGGAGAAGGGTCGATGAGCAGTTCTTC.

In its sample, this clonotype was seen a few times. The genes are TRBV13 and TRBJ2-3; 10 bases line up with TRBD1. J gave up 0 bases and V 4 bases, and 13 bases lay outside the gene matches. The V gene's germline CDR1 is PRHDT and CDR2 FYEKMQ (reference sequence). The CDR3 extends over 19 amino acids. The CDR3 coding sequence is TGTGCCAGCAGCTGGGCGAATGACAGGGGGCCTTTTAGCACAGATACGCAGTATTTT. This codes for CASSWANDRGPFSTDTQYF.

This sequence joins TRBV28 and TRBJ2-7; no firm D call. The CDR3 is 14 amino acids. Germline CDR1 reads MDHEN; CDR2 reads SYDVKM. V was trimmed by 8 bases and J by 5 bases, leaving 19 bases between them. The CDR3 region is CASSDRLPPDEQYF. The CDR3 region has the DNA TGTGCCAGCTCCGATCGGTTACCACCTGACGAGCAGTACTTC.

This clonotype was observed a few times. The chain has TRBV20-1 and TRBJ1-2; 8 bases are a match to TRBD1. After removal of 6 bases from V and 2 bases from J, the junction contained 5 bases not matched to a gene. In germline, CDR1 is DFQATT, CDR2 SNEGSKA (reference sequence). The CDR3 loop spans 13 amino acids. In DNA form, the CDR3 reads TGCAGTGCCCAGGGACAGGCGAACTATGGCTACACCTTC. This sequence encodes CSAQGQANYGYTF.

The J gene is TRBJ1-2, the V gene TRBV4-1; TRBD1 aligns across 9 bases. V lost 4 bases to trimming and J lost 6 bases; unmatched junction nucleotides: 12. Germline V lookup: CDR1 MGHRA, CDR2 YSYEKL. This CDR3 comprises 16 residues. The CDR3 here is CASSPKGDRDRDGYTF. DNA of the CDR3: TGCGCCAGCAGCCCGAAAGGGGACAGGGATCGTGATGGCTACACCTTC.

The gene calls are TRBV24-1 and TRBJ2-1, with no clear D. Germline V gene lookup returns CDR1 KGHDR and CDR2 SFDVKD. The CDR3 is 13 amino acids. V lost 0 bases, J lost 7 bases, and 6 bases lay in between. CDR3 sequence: CATSDLLDNEQFF. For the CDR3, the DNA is TGTGCCACCAGTGATTTGCTAGATAATGAGCAGTTCTTC.

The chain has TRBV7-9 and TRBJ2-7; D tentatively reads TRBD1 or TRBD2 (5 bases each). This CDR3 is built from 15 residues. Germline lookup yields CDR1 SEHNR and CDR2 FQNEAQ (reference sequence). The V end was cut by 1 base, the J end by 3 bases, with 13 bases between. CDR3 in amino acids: CASSLVGTVHYEQYF. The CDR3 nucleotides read TGTGCCAGCAGCTTAGTGGGGACGGTACACTACGAGCAGTACTTC.

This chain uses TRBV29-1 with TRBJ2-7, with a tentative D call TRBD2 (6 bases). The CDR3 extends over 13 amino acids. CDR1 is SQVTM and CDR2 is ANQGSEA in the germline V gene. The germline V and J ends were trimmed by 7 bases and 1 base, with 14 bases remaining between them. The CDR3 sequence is CSALGEDSYEQYF. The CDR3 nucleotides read TGCAGCGCCCTGGGGGAGGATTCCTACGAGCAGTACTTC.

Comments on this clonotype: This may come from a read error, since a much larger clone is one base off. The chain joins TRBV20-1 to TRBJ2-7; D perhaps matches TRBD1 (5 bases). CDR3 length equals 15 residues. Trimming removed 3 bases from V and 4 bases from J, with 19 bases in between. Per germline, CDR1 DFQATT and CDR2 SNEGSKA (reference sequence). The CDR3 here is CSASEPLVGRYEQYF. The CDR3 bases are TGCAGTGCTAGCGAACCTCTAGTGGGGCGGTACGAGCAGTACTTC.

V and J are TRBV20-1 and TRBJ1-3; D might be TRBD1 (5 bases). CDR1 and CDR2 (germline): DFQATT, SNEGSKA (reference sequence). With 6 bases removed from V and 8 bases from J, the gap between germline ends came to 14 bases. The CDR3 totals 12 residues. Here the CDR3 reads CSAEQDGDTIYF. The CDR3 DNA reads TGCAGTGCCGAACAGGACGGAGACACCATATATTTT.

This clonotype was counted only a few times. CDR3 coding DNA: TGTGCCAGCAGCGCCTTCCCAGGGCCAGCAGATTACGAGCAGTACTTC. This sequence encodes CASSAFPGPADYEQYF. V is TRBV21-1 and J is TRBJ2-7; TRBD1, the D gene given by the table, was not confirmed from the DNA. TRBV21-1 is classified as a pseudogene. The CDR3 totals 16 residues.

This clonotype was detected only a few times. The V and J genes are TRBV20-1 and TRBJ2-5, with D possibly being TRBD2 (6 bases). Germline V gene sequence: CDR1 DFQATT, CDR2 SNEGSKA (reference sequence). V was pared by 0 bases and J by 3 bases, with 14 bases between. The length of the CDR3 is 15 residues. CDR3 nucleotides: TGCAGTGCTAGAGAAGCGCGGGACCCGAAAGAGACCCAGTACTTC. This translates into CSAREARDPKETQYF.

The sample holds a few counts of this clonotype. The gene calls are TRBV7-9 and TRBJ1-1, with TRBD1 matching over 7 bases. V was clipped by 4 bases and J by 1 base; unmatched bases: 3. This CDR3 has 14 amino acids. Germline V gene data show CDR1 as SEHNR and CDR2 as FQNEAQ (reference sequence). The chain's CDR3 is CASSSWTGNTEAFF. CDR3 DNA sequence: TGTGCCAGCAGCTCATGGACAGGGAACACTGAAGCTTTCTTT.

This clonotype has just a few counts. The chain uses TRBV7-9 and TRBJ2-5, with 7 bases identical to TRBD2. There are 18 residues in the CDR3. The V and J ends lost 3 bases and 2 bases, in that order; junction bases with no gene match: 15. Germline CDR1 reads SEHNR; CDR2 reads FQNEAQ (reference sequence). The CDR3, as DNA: TGTGCCAGCAGCTTTTCGAACCTACGGCTAGCGGTACAAGAGACCCAGTACTTC. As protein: CASSFSNLRLAVQETQYF.

The CDR3 DNA is TGTGCCAGCAGCTCGCTCGGGGGTACTTATTCCTACGAGCAGTACTTC. This sequence encodes CASSSLGGTYSYEQYF. The V and J genes are TRBV5-6 and TRBJ2-7, with D possibly matching TRBD2 (6 bases). V was cut by 3 bases and J by 1 base, with 17 bases left in between. Germline values: CDR1 SGHDT, CDR2 YYEEEE. This CDR3 spans 16 amino acids.

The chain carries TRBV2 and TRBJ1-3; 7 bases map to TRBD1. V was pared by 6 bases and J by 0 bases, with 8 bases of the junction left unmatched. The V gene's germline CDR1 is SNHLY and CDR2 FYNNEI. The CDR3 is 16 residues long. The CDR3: CASSQDRNLSGNTIYF. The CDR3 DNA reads TGTGCCAGCAGCCAGGACAGGAACCTCTCTGGAAACACCATATATTTT. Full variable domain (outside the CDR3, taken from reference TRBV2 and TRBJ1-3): EPEVTQTPSHQVTQMGQEVILRCVPISNHLYFYWYRQILGQKVEFLVSFYNNEISEKSEIFDDQFSVERPDGSNFTLKIRSTKLEDSAMYFCASSQDRNLSGNTIYFGEGSWLTVV.

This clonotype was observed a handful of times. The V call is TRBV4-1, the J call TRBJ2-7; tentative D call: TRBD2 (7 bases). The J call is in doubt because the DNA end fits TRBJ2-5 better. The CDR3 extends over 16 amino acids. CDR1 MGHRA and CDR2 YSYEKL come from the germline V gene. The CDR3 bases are TGCGCCAGCAGCCAAGAAATCGGACTAGGGGGAGAGACCCAGTACTTC. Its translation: CASSQEIGLGGETQYF.

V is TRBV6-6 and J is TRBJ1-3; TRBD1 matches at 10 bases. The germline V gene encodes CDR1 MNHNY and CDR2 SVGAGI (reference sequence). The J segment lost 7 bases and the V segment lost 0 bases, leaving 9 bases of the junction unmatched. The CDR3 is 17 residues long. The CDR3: CASSYSRAGQGRNTIYF. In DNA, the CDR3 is TGTGCCAGCAGTTACTCGAGGGCGGGACAGGGGCGGAACACCATATATTTT.

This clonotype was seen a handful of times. The CDR3 DNA reads as TGCAGTGCCCCTTACGACTACGAGCAGTACTTC. Translating gives CSAPYDYEQYF. The rearrangement joins TRBV20-1 to TRBJ2-7; D unresolved. There are 11 residues in the CDR3. Trimming took off 6 bases at V and 3 bases at J, with 9 bases between the two ends. Germline V gene data show CDR1 as DFQATT and CDR2 as SNEGSKA (reference sequence).

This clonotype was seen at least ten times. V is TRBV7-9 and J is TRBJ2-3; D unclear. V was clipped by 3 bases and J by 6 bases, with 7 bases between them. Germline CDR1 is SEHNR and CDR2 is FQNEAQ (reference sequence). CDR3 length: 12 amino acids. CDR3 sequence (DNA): TGTGCCAGCAGCTTCAACCTGGATACGCAGTATTTT. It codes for CASSFNLDTQYF.

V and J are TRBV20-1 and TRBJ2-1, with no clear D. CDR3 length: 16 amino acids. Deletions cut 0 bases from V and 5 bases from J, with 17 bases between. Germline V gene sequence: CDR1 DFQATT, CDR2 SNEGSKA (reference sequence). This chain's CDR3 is CSARERRRRADNEQFF. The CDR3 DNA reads TGCAGTGCTAGAGAGAGAAGGCGGAGAGCTGACAATGAGCAGTTCTTC.

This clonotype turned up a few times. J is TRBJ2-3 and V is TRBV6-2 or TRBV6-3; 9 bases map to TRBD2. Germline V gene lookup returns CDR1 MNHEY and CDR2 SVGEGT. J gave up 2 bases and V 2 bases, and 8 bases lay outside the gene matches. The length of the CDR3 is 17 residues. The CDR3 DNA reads TGTGCCAGCAGTTACGGGGGGCTAGCGGGAAACACAGATACGCAGTATTTT. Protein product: CASSYGGLAGNTDTQYF.

As DNA, the CDR3 is TGTGCCAGCAGTACGTTGGAGGCGGGAGGCTACACCTTC. It specifies CASSTLEAGGYTF. The genes are TRBV28 and TRBJ1-2; unclear D gene. The germline gives CDR1 MDHEN, CDR2 SYDVKM. CDR3 length: 13 residues. V was trimmed by 5 bases and J by 8 bases, leaving 15 bases between them.

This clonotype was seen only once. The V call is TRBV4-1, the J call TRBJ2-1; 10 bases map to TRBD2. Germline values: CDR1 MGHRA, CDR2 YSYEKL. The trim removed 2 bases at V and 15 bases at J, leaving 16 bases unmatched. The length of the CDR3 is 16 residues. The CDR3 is CASSQSETSGFMVGFF. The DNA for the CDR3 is TGCGCCAGCAGCCAATCCGAGACTAGCGGGTTTATGGTAGGGTTCTTC.

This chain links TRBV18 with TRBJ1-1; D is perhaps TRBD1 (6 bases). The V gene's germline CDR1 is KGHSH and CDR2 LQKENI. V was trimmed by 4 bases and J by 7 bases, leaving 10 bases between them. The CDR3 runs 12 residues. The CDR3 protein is CASSQGDLEAFF. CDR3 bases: TGTGCCAGCTCACAGGGGGACCTTGAAGCTTTCTTT.